These 13 T cell receptor beta chains were sequenced from one sample in a study of blood T cells in healthy people across ages. A second PCR, run for about 7 to 11 cycles, used a sample-barcoded 5' primer plus a J-beta primer mix. TCRdb re-called the 5' RACE reads with MiXCR, one entry per CDR3 protein. The sample shows 1.5 million to 1.8 million distinct CDR3 sequences, less than 45% of them seen only once. Sequencing was performed on blood. Source of these receptors: a woman aged 18-29 years in good health.

This sequence joins TRBV4-1 and TRBJ2-3; 13 nucleotides agree with TRBD2. Trimming removed 3 bases from V and 2 bases from J; junction bases left unmatched: 5. The CDR3 is 17 residues long. Germline lookup yields CDR1 MGHRA and CDR2 YSYEKL. CDR3 bases: TGCGCCAGCAGCCACCGACTAGCGGGGGGCCTCACAGATACGCAGTATTTT. It translates to CASSHRLAGGLTDTQYF.

The gene calls are TRBV6-6 and TRBJ2-7, with D perhaps matching TRBD1 (5 bases). This CDR3 is 16 amino acids long. Germline V gives CDR1 MNHNY, CDR2 SVGAGI (reference sequence). Trimming took 0 bases from V and 0 from J, leaving 12 bases between them. In nucleotides, the CDR3 is TGTGCCAGCAGTTACTCAACCCAGGGCGTCTCCTACGAGCAGTACTTC. Protein product: CASSYSTQGVSYEQYF.

In its sample, this clonotype was seen a few times. V gene TRBV7-2 combines with J gene TRBJ2-5; D is unresolved. CDR1 is SGHTA and CDR2 is FQGNSA in the germline V gene. V gave up 6 bases and J gave up 1 base, with 18 bases separating them. The CDR3 totals 16 residues. The CDR3 region is CASSKRALTFQETQYF. DNA for the CDR3: TGTGCCAGCAGTAAACGGGCCTTGACTTTCCAAGAGACCCAGTACTTC.

The chain couples TRBV2 to TRBJ2-5; D uncertain. The J call is doubtful: the DNA matches TRBJ2-7 better. CDR3 length equals 15 residues. In germline, CDR1 is SNHLY, CDR2 FYNNEI. The CDR3 sequence: CASSEGVTLSYEQYF. The CDR3 bases are TGTGCCAGCAGTGAAGGAGTGACACTCTCCTACGAGCAGTACTTC.

The CDR3 coding sequence is TGCAGCGGCCTTACTAGCACCTACGAGCAGTACTTC. This gives the protein CSGLTSTYEQYF. The V and J genes are TRBV29-1 and TRBJ2-7, with D tentatively TRBD2 (6 bases). The CDR3 length is 12 residues. Germline values: CDR1 SQVTM, CDR2 ANQGSEA. V gave up 7 bases and J gave up 2 bases, with 12 bases separating them.

The rearrangement uses TRBV28 and TRBJ2-7, with TRBD2 matching over 11 bases. Per germline, CDR1 MDHEN and CDR2 SYDVKM. The CDR3 has 14 residues. Trimming cost V 5 bases and J 4 bases; bases outside gene matches: 4. The CDR3 DNA is TGTGCCAGCAGTGCGACTAGCGGGGAGTACGAGCAGTACTTC. Protein product: CASSATSGEYEQYF.

The sample holds a few counts of this clonotype. J is TRBJ2-1 and V is TRBV27; D unresolved. The germline V gene has CDR1 MNHEY and CDR2 SMNVEV (reference sequence). V gave up 5 bases and J gave up 0 bases, with 11 bases separating them. There are 15 residues in the CDR3. This CDR3 reads CASSRVGISYNEQFF. The CDR3 nucleotides are TGTGCCAGCAGTCGGGTTGGGATCTCCTACAATGAGCAGTTCTTC.

This clonotype has only a few counts. The V gene is TRBV10-3, the J gene TRBJ2-7; 7 bases are shared with TRBD1. V lost 5 bases, J lost 2 bases, and 6 bases stayed unmatched. CDR1 and CDR2 (germline): ENHRY, SYGVKD. CDR3 length equals 14 residues. The CDR3 nucleotides are TGTGCCATCAGTAACCGGGACAGAGCCTACGAGCAGTACTTC. This codes for CAISNRDRAYEQYF.

This clonotype was seen at least ten times. The J gene is TRBJ2-1, the V gene TRBV18; 8 nucleotides line up with TRBD1. Germline trimming cut 8 bases from V and 1 base from J; bases unmatched to any gene: 7. Per germline, CDR1 KGHSH and CDR2 LQKENI. The length of the CDR3 is 15 residues. The chain's CDR3 is CASSPDRVSYNEQFF. In DNA, the CDR3 is TGTGCCAGCAGTCCGGACAGGGTTTCCTACAATGAGCAGTTCTTC.

In nucleotides, the CDR3 is TGCGCCAGCAACCAGGAGGATCCGGGAAGGGCCAATGAGCAGTTCTTC. Protein: CASNQEDPGRANEQFF. The chain is built from TRBV5-1 and TRBJ2-1, with a possible D match to TRBD2 (5 bases). CDR1 SGHRS and CDR2 YFSETQ come from the germline V gene. V was clipped by 6 bases and J by 6 bases, with 22 bases between them. The CDR3 has 16 amino acids.

About this clonotype: The junction departs from the called germline gene at one end, perhaps through a read error. This chain connects TRBV9 to TRBJ2-1; 8 bases match TRBD1. The CDR3 consists of 15 residues. Per germline, CDR1 SGDLS and CDR2 YYNGEE. In nucleotides, the CDR3 is TGTGTCAGCAGCACCGGGACAGGACTAAGCAATGAGCAGTTCTTC. Translating it yields CVSSTGTGLSNEQFF.

CDR3 coding DNA: TGTGCCAGCAGCTTCCCGACAGGGGGCCGTATCTATGGCTACACCTTC. It codes for CASSFPTGGRIYGYTF. V usage is TRBV7-9 and J usage is TRBJ1-2; 10 nucleotides agree with TRBD1. The CDR3 runs to 16 residues. J gave up 4 bases and V 3 bases, and 8 bases lay outside the gene matches. The germline V gene encodes CDR1 SEHNR and CDR2 FQNEAQ (reference sequence).

The sample holds a few counts of this clonotype. V usage is TRBV7-9 and J usage is TRBJ1-2, with D uncertain. The CDR3 sequence is 12 residues long. CDR1 and CDR2 (germline): SEHNR, FQNEAQ (reference sequence). The ends were cut back, 3 bases at V and 8 bases at J, with 10 bases in the middle. This chain's CDR3 is CASSFEGWGYTF. CDR3 in DNA: TGTGCCAGCAGCTTCGAGGGTTGGGGCTACACCTTC.